The sample holds a few counts of the clone carrying this TCR beta chain. Its antigen is not identified. These data belong to a study of CD8 T cells in ankylosing spondylitis. Overall study findings and caveats: Disease-linked clones proved CD8+ and comparatively uncommon in peripheral blood. Ankylosing spondylitis blood appeared to be characterized by a TCR beta motif of under 10 highly homologous variants. According to the report, clones linked to the disease were significantly enriched in matched synovial fluid samples taken from ankylosing spondylitis patients.

TCRdb re-derived calls from the 5' RACE reads in MiXCR, one entry per CDR3 protein. The table records approximately 500,000 distinct CDR3 sequences, roughly 13% of them present only once. The CDR3 contains 15 residues. With 3 bases removed from V and 2 bases from J, the gap between germline ends came to 11 bases. Germline values: CDR1 SGHAT, CDR2 FQNNGV. V and J are TRBV11-2 and TRBJ1-3; D is ambiguous. Sample: blood, either unsorted or a sorted T cell fraction (not recorded which). This receptor was obtained from a male donor with ankylosing spondylitis. CDR3 sequence (DNA): TGTGCCAGCAGCTTGAGGTTATTAACTGGAAACACCATATATTTT. Encoded protein: CASSLRLLTGNTIYF.